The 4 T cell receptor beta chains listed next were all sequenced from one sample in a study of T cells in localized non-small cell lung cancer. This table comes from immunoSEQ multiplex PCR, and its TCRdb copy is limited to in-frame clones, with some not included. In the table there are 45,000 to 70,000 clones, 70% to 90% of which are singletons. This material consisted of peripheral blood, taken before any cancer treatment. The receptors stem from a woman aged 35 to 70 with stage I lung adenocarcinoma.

This CDR3 is CASSLGGTGGYEQYF. The CDR3 coding sequence is TGCGCCAGCAGCTTGGGCGGGACAGGGGGCTACGAGCAGTACTTC. V is TRBV5-1 and J is TRBJ2-7, with 11 bases matching TRBD1. Germline CDR1 is SGHRS and CDR2 is YFSETQ. J gave up 3 bases and V 0 bases, and 2 bases lay outside the gene matches. This CDR3 has 15 residues.

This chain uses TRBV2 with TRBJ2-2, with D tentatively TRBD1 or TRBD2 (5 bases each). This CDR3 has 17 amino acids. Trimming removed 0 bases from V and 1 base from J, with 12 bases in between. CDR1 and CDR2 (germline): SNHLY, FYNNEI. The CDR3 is CASSEAWGPVNTGELFF. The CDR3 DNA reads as TGTGCCAGCAGTGAAGCATGGGGACCGGTGAACACCGGGGAGCTGTTTTTT.

This CDR3 reads CASSLTGRSNQPQHF. CDR3 sequence (DNA): TGTGCCAGTAGTCTGACGGGGAGGAGCAATCAGCCCCAGCATTTT. J is TRBJ1-5 and V is TRBV19, with D unclear. The length of the CDR3 is 15 residues. Between the trimmed V and J ends, which lost 5 bases and 1 base, there was a span of 12 bases. Germline CDR1 and CDR2: LNHDA and SQIVND (reference sequence).

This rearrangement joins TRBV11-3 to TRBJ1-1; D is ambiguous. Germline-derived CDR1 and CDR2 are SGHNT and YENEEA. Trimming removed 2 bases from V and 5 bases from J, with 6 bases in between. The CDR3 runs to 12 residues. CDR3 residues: CASSLRETEAFF. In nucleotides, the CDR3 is TGTGCCAGCAGCTTACGGGAGACTGAAGCTTTCTTT. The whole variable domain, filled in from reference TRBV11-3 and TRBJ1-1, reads EAGVVQSPRYKIIEKKQPVAFWCNPISGHNTLYWYLQNLGQGPELLIRYENEEAVDDSQLPKDRFSAERLKGVDSTLKIQPAELGDSAVYLCASSLRETEAFFGQGTRLTVV.